This T cell receptor (beta chain) was recorded in a study of cytotoxic CD8 clonotypes in ibrutinib-treated CLL. Study information: Median treatment time before response sampling was 12 months, range 6 to 36. Study-wide results and limits: Patients showed higher baseline clonality than age-matched healthy donors, and it tracked circulating CD8+ T-cell counts. Clonality climbed at ibrutinib response, then dropped toward baseline at progression.

This clone is a singleton in its sample. Its antigen is still unknown. Profiled with immunoSEQ multiplex PCR; TCRdb holds only in-frame clones, not every one. The sample contains around 310,000 clones, roughly 85% of which appear only once. Roughly 1.9 micrograms of genomic DNA from cryopreserved PBMCs went into TCR beta libraries. V gave up 4 bases and J gave up 6 bases, with 13 bases separating them. The CDR3 extends over 13 amino acids. Germline CDR1 and CDR2: MNHEY and SMNVEV (reference sequence). The input for sequencing was PBMCs, taken before ibrutinib treatment. The rearrangement links TRBV27 to TRBJ2-7, with D possibly TRBD2 on 5 matching bases. This sequence originates from a human donor with chronic lymphocytic leukemia. The CDR3 region is CASSSRGFREQYF. The DNA for the CDR3 is TGTGCCAGCAGTTCAAGAGGGTTCCGCGAGCAGTACTTC.